This is a list of T cell receptor beta chains from one sample in a study of molecular identifiers for immune sequencing clone quantification. TCRdb reanalysed the PCR reads using MiXCR and keeps one entry per CDR3 protein. The profile shows about 510,000 distinct CDR3 sequences, around 25% of them singletons. Sequenced: naive CD8+ T cells from blood, with Jurkat cell RNA spiked in. Receptor source: a human donor in good health. Some libraries in this study had Jurkat cell RNA spiked in. CDR3s include the opening cysteine and the closing phenylalanine or tryptophan.

TRBV28	TRBJ2-7	CASSRRDRNYEQYF
TRBV27	TRBJ1-3	CASSLHGGPGNTIYF
TRBV4-3	TRBJ1-1	CASSQTPGQGARSAEAFF
TRBV7-6	TRBJ2-5	CASSPNIPAKSSGETQYF
TRBV27	TRBJ2-7	CASRLTGAPYGQYF
TRBV29-1	TRBJ2-4	CSVQEIENIQYF
TRBV6-5	TRBJ2-1	CASSPGANCNEQFF
TRBV27	TRBJ1-6	CASSSTGLGSPLHF
TRBV30	TRBJ2-1	CAWSVLGNGEQFF
TRBV27	TRBJ2-7	CASSGGDYEQYF
TRBV10-3	TRBJ2-7	CAISEPTGGIYEQYF
TRBV7-6	TRBJ2-2	CASTGLAGANTGELFF
TRBV5-5	TRBJ2-3	CASSLGWGPGEADTQYF
TRBV4-2	TRBJ2-3	CASSQSPGQGNTDTQYF
TRBV5-6	TRBJ2-3	CASRDRQGVLIDTQYF
TRBV12-3/TRBV12-4	TRBJ2-1	CASSWPGQGLDEQFF
TRBV28	TRBJ1-1	CASETGTRYSEAFF
TRBV6-6	TRBJ1-5	CASTTAKRAPNQPQHF
TRBV30	TRBJ2-7	CAWSLLLDEQYF
TRBV28	TRBJ2-7	CASSSLIERPSCEQYF
TRBV25-1	TRBJ2-7	CASSDPGQGYNEQNF
TRBV4-3	TRBJ2-7	CASSQEGLSHYEQYF
TRBV6-5	TRBJ2-5	CASSSDPDQETQYF
TRBV10-3	TRBJ2-6	CAISPQGAGGANVLTF
TRBV5-8	TRBJ2-3	CASSSLLAGGPGTQYF
TRBV29-1	TRBJ1-2	CSVDDRPRAYGYTF
TRBV4-3	TRBJ1-6	CASSQDRWSGSPLHF
TRBV6-5	TRBJ1-1	CACSYAGGTEAFF
TRBV19	TRBJ1-4	CASREQWEVDEKLFF
TRBV6-6	TRBJ2-1	CASSRIAGGPLFQNEQFF
TRBV11-3	TRBJ2-5	CASSLRGTGGETQYF
TRBV6-2/TRBV6-3	TRBJ2-7	CASSWGGTYEQYF
TRBV15	TRBJ2-7	CATSTGRAYEQYF
TRBV28	TRBJ1-1	CASSWTGGMNTEAFF
TRBV30	TRBJ2-5	CAWEGQGQETQYF
TRBV20-1	TRBJ2-7	CSASPGTSGQYEQYF
TRBV6-5	TRBJ2-3	CATLEVLTDTQYF
TRBV27	TRBJ2-3	CASSLAALYTDTQYF
TRBV27	TRBJ2-7	CASSLSTGNEQYF
TRBV4-1	TRBJ1-2	CASSQVMGQRTGGDYGYTF
TRBV7-9	TRBJ1-5	CATQGGANQPQHF
TRBV15	TRBJ1-1	CATSRDRRDTEAFF
TRBV7-9	TRBJ2-4	CASSFTASGELAKNIQYF
TRBV19	TRBJ1-4	CASSITGGAEKLFF
TRBV19	TRBJ1-2	CASTRTASMDGYTF
TRBV4-1	TRBJ1-5	CASSLGENSNQPQHF
TRBV12-3/TRBV12-4	TRBJ2-2	CASRYSAGELFF
TRBV25-1	TRBJ2-5	CASSGTGVQETQYF
TRBV2	TRBJ1-1	CANGRKNTEAFF
TRBV2	TRBJ1-5	CASSEIYSNQPQHF
TRBV30	TRBJ1-1	CAWSVSVGTEAFF
TRBV3-1	TRBJ1-1	CASSQAVGGHTEAFF